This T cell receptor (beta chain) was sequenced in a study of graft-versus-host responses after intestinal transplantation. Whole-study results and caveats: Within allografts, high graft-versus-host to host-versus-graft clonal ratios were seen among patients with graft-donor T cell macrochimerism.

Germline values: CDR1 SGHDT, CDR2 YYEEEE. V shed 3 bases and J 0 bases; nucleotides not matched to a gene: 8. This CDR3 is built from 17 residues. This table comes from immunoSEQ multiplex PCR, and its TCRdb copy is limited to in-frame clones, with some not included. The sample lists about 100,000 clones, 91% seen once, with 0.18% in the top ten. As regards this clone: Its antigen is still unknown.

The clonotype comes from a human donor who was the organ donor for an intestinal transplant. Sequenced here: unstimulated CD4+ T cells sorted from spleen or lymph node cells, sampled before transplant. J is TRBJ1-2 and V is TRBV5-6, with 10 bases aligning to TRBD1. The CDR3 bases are TGTGCCAGCAGCTCCGGGACAGGGGTCCTAACTAACTATGGCTACACCTTC. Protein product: CASSSGTGVLTNYGYTF.